Following are 9 T cell receptor beta chains from one sample sequenced in a study of cytomegalovirus exposure and HLA in healthy donors. PCR was performed using 60 Vbeta and 13 Jbeta primers. The data were produced by immunoSEQ multiplex PCR, yet TCRdb's version contains in-frame clones alone and is incomplete. Of more than 100,000 clones listed, approximately 67% were seen once; the top ten hold 1.5%. What was sequenced was PBMCs. Every receptor here comes from a man aged 18-30 years in good health and CMV-seronegative.

The rearrangement joins TRBV9 to TRBJ1-4, with D possibly TRBD1 on 5 matching bases. V was trimmed by 0 bases and J by 13 bases, leaving 10 bases between them. The CDR3 loop spans 12 amino acids. Germline lookup yields CDR1 SGDLS and CDR2 YYNGEE. CDR3 nucleotide sequence: TGTGCCAGCAGCGTAGATGGGGCGCGACTGTTTTTT. Translating gives CASSVDGARLFF.

The genes are TRBV13 and TRBJ2-5, with D tentatively TRBD2 (7 bases). Germline V gene data show CDR1 as PRHDT and CDR2 as FYEKMQ (reference sequence). This CDR3 has 16 amino acids. V dropped 0 bases and J dropped 4 bases, with 15 bases sitting between them. This CDR3 is CASSLGVGGLGETQYF. DNA of the CDR3: TGTGCCAGCAGCTTAGGTGTCGGGGGGCTCGGAGAGACCCAGTACTTC.

The chain joins TRBV5-4 to TRBJ2-5; 9 bases agree with TRBD2. The CDR3 consists of 17 residues. V lost 4 bases, J lost 2 bases, and 12 bases stayed unmatched. Germline V gene sequence: CDR1 SGHNT, CDR2 YYREEE (reference sequence). CDR3 amino acids: CASSGFDLAGAQETQYF. The CDR3 coding sequence is TGTGCCAGCAGCGGATTCGATTTAGCGGGGGCGCAAGAGACCCAGTACTTC. Full variable domain (remainder filled in from reference TRBV5-4 and TRBJ2-5): ETGVTQSPTHLIKTRGQQVTLRCSSQSGHNTVSWYQQALGQGPQFIFQYYREEENGRGNFPPRFSGLQFPNYSSELNVNALELDDSALYLCASSGFDLAGAQETQYFGPGTRLLVL.

The gene calls are TRBV28 and TRBJ1-5; no clear D gene. There are 14 residues in the CDR3. Looked up from germline, CDR1 is MDHEN and CDR2 is SYDVKM. V lost 3 bases and J lost 1, with 7 bases in between. The CDR3 DNA reads TGTGCCAGCAGTTTCCGCCAGAGCAATCAGCCCCAGCATTTT. It is translated as CASSFRQSNQPQHF.

The rearrangement uses TRBV5-1 and TRBJ2-2; 7 bases align to TRBD2. The CDR3 has 15 amino acids. Unmatched junction bases numbered 4, after V lost 2 bases and J lost 3 bases. CDR1 SGHRS and CDR2 YFSETQ come from the germline V gene. This chain's CDR3 is CASSLRRGYTGELFF. The CDR3 DNA sequence: TGCGCCAGCAGCTTAAGGCGGGGGTACACCGGGGAGCTGTTTTTT.

The rearrangement joins TRBV9 to TRBJ1-1; D might be TRBD1 (5 bases). Germline V CDR1 and CDR2: SGDLS, YYNGEE. V lost 3 bases, J lost 4 bases, and 10 bases lay in between. The CDR3 spans 13 residues. CDR3 in DNA: TGTGCCAGCAGCGCCACAGGTGGCACTGAAGCTTTCTTT. Its protein is CASSATGGTEAFF.

The rearrangement uses TRBV6-5 and TRBJ2-1, with 9 bases fitting TRBD1. Germline lookup yields CDR1 MNHEY and CDR2 SVGAGI. The CDR3 covers 15 residues. V lost 7 bases, J lost 3 bases, and 7 bases stayed unmatched. CDR3 nucleotides: TGTGCCAGCACCCCGACAGGGGGTATCTACAATGAGCAGTTCTTC. Amino acids: CASTPTGGIYNEQFF.

This rearrangement joins TRBV10-3 to TRBJ2-1, with 10 nucleotides matching TRBD2. V was pared by 0 bases and J by 4 bases, with 6 bases of the junction left unmatched. The CDR3 runs to 17 residues. Germline V gene lookup returns CDR1 ENHRY and CDR2 SYGVKD. CDR3 sequence reads: CAISESMASGSYNEQFF. The CDR3 nucleotides are TGTGCCATCAGTGAGTCAATGGCTAGCGGGAGTTACAATGAGCAGTTCTTC.

This clone was seen more than once but under ten times. The chain combines TRBV27 with TRBJ1-2, with 10 bases fitting TRBD1. From germline, CDR1 is MNHEY and CDR2 SMNVEV (reference sequence). After removal of 5 bases from V and 4 bases from J, the junction contained 4 bases not matched to a gene. The CDR3 consists of 14 residues. The CDR3 region is CASSDRGRGYGYTF. DNA of the CDR3: TGTGCCAGCAGTGACAGGGGGCGCGGCTATGGCTACACCTTC.